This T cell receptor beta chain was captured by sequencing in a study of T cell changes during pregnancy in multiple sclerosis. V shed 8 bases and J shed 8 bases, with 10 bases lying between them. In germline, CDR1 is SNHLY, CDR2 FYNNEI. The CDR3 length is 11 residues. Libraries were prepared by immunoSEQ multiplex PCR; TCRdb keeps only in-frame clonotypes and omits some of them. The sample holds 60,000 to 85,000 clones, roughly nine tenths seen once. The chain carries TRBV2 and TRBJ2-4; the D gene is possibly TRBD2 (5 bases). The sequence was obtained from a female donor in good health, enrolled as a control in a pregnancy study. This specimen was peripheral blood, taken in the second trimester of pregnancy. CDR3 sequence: CASGDSDIQYF. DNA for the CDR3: TGTGCCAGCGGAGATAGCGACATTCAGTACTTC.